This T cell receptor beta chain appears in the sequencing data of a study of blood T cell repertoires in COVID-19. Study information: The United States, Italy and Spain supplied acute and convalescent COVID-19 samples. The analysed material was cDNA or gDNA that came from T cells, B-cell-depleted T cells, or PBMCs.

In the authors' methods: How many nucleated cells were present was estimated from reference gene primer amplification. The assay was immunoSEQ multiplex PCR, and TCRdb's table has in-frame clones only and misses some. That table gives V, J and clone size, and the DNA gave D and trimming. Among roughly 90,000 clones, about 83% were seen once, and the ten largest hold approximately 2%. The sample holds one count of this clone. The TCR comes from a woman aged 65 to 85 with acute or convalescent COVID-19. Sample: peripheral blood.

The CDR3 region has the DNA TGTGCCATCAAGGGACAGGAGCACTATGGCTACACCTTC. Encoded protein: CAIKGQEHYGYTF. This chain joins TRBV10-3 and TRBJ1-2; TRBD1 aligns across 8 bases. The length of the CDR3 is 13 residues. Germline CDR1 is ENHRY and CDR2 is SYGVKD. With V trimmed by 7 bases and J by 3 bases, 4 bases remained unmatched.